The T cell receptor (beta chain) under discussion was sequenced for a study of blood T cell repertoires in COVID-19. In the study overall: The analysed material was cDNA or gDNA that came from T cells, B-cell-depleted T cells, or PBMCs.

This CDR3 comprises 12 residues. In germline, CDR1 is SGHTA, CDR2 FQGNSA. The V end was cut by 2 bases, the J end by 10 bases, with 6 bases between. Original processing methods: It was from reference gene primer amplification that nucleated cell counts were estimated. Clones were read by immunoSEQ multiplex PCR, and TCRdb kept only the in-frame ones, dropping some. Clone size and the V and J calls come from that table; the DNA yielded D and trimming. Of more than 85,000 clones detected, roughly 79% appear once; the ten largest clones hold roughly 17%. The sample taken for sequencing was peripheral blood. The source is an elderly woman with active or convalescent COVID-19. V gene TRBV7-2 combines with J gene TRBJ1-6, with D uncertain. CDR3 bases: TGTGCCAGCAGCTTACGGGAATCACCCCTCCACTTT. Amino acids: CASSLRESPLHF. Filled out from reference TRBV7-2 and TRBJ1-6, the complete variable domain reads GAGVSQSPSNKVTEKGKDVELRCDPISGHTALYWYRQSLGQGLEFLIYFQGNSAPDKSGLPSDRFSAERTGGSVSTLTIQRTQQEDSAVYLCASSLRESPLHFGNGTRLTVT.